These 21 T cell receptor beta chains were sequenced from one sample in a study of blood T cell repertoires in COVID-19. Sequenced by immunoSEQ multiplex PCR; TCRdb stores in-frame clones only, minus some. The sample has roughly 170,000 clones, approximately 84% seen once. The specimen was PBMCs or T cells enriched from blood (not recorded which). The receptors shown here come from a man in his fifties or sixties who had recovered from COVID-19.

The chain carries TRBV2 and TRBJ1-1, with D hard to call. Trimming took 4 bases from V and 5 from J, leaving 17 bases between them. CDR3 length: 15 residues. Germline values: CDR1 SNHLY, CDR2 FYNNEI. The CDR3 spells CASSVKASGGTEAFF. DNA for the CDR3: TGTGCCAGCAGTGTCAAGGCATCGGGAGGTACTGAAGCTTTCTTT.

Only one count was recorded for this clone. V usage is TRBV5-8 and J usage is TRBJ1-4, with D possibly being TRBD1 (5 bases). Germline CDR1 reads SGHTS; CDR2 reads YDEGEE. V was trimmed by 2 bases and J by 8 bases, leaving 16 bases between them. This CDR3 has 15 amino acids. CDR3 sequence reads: CASSFRRAGGEKLFF. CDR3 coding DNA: TGTGCCAGCAGCTTCAGGAGGGCCGGGGGGGAAAAACTGTTTTTT.

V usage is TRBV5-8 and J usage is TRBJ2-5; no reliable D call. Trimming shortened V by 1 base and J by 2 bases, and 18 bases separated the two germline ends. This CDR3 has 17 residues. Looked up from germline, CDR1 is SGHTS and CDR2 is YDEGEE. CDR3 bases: TGTGCCAGCAGCTTGAACTATGCCACATCTTTACAAGAGACCCAGTACTTC. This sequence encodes CASSLNYATSLQETQYF.

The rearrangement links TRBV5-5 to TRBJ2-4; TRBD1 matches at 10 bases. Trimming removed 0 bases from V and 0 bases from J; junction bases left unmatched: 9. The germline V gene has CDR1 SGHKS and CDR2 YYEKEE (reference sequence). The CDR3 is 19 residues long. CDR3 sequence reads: CASSLALDRGTLAKNIQYF. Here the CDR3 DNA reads TGTGCCAGCAGCTTGGCCTTGGACAGGGGGACCTTAGCCAAAAACATTCAGTACTTC.

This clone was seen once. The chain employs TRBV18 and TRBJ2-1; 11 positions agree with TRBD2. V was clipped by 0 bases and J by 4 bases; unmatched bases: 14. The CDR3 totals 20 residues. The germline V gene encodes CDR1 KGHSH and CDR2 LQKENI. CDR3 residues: CASSPPELAGALDLYNEQFF. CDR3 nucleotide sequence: TGTGCCAGCTCACCACCGGAACTAGCGGGGGCCCTGGACCTATACAATGAGCAGTTCTTC.

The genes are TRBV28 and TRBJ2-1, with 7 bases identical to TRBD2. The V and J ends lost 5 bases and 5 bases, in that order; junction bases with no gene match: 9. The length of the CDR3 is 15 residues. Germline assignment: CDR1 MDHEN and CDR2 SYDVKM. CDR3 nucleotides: TGTGCCAGCAGTCCCCCGGGAGGCCTAAACAATGAGCAGTTCTTC. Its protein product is CASSPPGGLNNEQFF.

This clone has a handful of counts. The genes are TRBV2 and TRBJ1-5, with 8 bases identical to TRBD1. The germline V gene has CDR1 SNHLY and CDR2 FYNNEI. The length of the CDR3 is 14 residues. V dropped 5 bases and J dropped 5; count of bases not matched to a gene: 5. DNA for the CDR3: TGTGCCAGCAGTTTACAGGGGGACTATCAGCCCCAGCATTTT. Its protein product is CASSLQGDYQPQHF.

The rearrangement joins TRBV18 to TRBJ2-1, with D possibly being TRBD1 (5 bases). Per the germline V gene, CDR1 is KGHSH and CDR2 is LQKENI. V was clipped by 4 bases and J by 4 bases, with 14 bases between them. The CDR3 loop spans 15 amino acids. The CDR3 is CASSLIDSVYNEQFF. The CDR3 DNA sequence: TGTGCCAGCTCACTTATAGACAGTGTATACAATGAGCAGTTCTTC.

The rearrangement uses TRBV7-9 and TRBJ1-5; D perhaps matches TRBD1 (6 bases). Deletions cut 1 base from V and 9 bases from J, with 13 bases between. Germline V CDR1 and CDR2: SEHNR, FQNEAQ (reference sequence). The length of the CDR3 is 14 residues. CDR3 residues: CASSLGQGHRPQHF. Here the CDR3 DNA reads TGTGCCAGCAGCTTAGGCCAGGGGCATCGGCCCCAGCATTTT.

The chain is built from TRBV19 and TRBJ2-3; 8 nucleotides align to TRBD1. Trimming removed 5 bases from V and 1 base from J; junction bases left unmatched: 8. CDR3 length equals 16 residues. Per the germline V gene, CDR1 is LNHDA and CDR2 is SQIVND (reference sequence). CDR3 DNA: TGTGCCAGTAGTGATCTTCCGGGACAGGGCACAGATACGCAGTATTTT. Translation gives CASSDLPGQGTDTQYF.

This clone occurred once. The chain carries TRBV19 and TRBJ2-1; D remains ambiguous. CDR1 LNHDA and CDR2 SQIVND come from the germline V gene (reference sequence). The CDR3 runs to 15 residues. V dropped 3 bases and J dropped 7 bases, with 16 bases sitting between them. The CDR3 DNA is TGTGCCAGTAGTATGGTCCGAATGAGTCGAAATGAGCAGTTCTTC. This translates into CASSMVRMSRNEQFF.

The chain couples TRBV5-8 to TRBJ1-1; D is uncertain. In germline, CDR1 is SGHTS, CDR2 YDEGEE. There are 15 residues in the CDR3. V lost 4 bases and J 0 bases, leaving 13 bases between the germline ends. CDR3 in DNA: TGTGCCAGCAGCCGAGCTACAGTTTTGAACACTGAAGCTTTCTTT. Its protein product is CASSRATVLNTEAFF.

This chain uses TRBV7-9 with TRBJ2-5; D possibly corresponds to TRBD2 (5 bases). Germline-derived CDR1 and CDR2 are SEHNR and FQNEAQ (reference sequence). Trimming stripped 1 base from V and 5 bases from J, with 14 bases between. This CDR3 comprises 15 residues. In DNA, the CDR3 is TGTGCCAGCAGCTTAGTGGCGGGCTTTAAGGAGACCCAGTACTTC. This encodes CASSLVAGFKETQYF.

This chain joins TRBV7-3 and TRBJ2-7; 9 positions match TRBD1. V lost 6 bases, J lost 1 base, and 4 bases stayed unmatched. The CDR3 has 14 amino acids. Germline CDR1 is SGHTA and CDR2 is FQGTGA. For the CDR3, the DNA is TGTGCCAGCAGACCCGGGACAGGGTCCTACGAGCAGTACTTC. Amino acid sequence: CASRPGTGSYEQYF.

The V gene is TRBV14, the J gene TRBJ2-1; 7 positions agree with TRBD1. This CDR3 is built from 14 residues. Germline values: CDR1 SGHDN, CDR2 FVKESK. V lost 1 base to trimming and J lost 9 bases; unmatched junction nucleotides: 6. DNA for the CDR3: TGTGCCAGCAGCCAAGCATATCAGGGGGTTGAGCAGTTCTTC. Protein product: CASSQAYQGVEQFF.

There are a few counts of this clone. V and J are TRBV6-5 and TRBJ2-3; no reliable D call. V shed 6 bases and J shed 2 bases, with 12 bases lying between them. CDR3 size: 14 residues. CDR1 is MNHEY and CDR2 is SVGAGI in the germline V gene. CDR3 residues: CASRMSRSTDTQYF. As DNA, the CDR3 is TGTGCCAGCAGGATGTCCCGGTCCACAGATACGCAGTATTTT.

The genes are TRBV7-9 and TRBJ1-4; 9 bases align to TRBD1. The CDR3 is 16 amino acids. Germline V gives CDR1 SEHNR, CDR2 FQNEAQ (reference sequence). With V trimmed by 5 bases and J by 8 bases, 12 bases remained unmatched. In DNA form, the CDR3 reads TGTGCCAGCAGCACCGAGACAGGGGGGAAAAGGGAAAAACTGTTTTTT. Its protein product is CASSTETGGKREKLFF.

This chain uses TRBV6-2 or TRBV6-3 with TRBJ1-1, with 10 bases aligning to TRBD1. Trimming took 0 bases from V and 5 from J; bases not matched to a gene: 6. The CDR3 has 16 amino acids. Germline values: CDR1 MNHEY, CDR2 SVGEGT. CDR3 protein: CASSYSRDRGGTEAFF. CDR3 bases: TGTGCCAGCAGTTACTCCAGGGACAGGGGAGGGACTGAAGCTTTCTTT.

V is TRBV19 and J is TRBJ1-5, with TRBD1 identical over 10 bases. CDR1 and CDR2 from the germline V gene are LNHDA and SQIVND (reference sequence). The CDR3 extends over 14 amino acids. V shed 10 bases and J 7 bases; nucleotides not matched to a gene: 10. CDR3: CATRDRDRGQPQHF. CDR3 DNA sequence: TGTGCCACGAGGGACCGGGACAGGGGCCAGCCCCAGCATTTT.

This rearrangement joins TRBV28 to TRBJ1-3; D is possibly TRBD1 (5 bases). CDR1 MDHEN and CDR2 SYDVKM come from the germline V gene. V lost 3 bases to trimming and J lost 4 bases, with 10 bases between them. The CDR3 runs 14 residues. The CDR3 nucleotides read TGTGCCAGCAGTTTTCAGGGATCGGGAAACACCATATATTTT. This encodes CASSFQGSGNTIYF.

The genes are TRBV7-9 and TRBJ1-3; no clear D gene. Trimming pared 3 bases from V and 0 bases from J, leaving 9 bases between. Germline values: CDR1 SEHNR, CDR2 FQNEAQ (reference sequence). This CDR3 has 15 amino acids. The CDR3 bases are TGTGCCAGCAGCTTTTCTCCGTACTCTGGAAACACCATATATTTT. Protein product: CASSFSPYSGNTIYF.